Here is one T cell receptor beta chain with its context. Its antigen target is currently unknown. No base-level quality is on record; no much larger clone is a single base apart. The time point label corresponds to: pre-transplant. Thawed unstimulated PBMCs were stained for CD3, CD4 and CD8 and FACS-sorted into CD3+CD4+ and CD3+CD8+ populations. All 8 studied subjects were randomized to withdrawal of immunosuppression. Genomic DNA was isolated with the Qiagen DNeasy Blood and Tissue Kit. Frozen genomic DNA underwent high-throughput TCRbeta CDR3 sequencing by immunoSEQ, including PCR amplification, mapping, bias correction and internal controls. From the authors' description of their analysis: Only productive rearrangements were retained, and each unique TCRbeta sequence was defined by its CDR3 nucleotide sequence together with its V and J gene. For a sequence to be called donor-reactive, it needed a frequency of at least 0.01% and at least 5-fold expansion in CFSE-low cells compared with unstimulated pre-transplant cells. Per-subject minimum frequency thresholds, based on the lowest-template unstimulated sample, ensured at least 90% detection power. Repertoire turnover was measured by Jensen-Shannon divergence between the top 1000 TCRbeta sequences post- and pre-transplant. Changes in detection of donor-reactive sequences were assessed with two-sided Fisher's exact tests. Not all clones reach the TCRdb copy of this immuneACCESS table, which keeps in-frame sequences only. Checked studies attribute under half of the gap to unresolved V genes and leave the rest unexplained. Clone size and V and J calls were adopted from that table, with D and trimming inferred from the DNA. The sample records some 59,000 clones, 71% of which are singletons. The ten largest clones represent approximately 15% of the sample.

The data derive from a study of T cell clones after liver transplantation (dated by TCRdb to between 2018 and 2021). Regarding the research as a whole: Samples were obtained from ITN030ST, a randomized trial in which withdrawal of immunosuppression was attempted within 2 years of liver transplantation. After a pre-transplant mixed lymphocyte reaction, TCRbeta sequencing was used to pinpoint donor-reactive T cell clones, which were subsequently tracked in post-transplant blood. Third party-reactive TCRbeta sequences from pre-transplant MLRs were also identified as an antigen-independent comparator for donor-reactive sequences. Three of the eight recipients were HCV-positive; the others were transplanted for non-autoimmune, non-viral indications. The subjects received no induction therapy and were kept on standard immunosuppression until randomization at 12-24 months post-transplant. Tolerance was defined as complete withdrawal of immunosuppression for at least one year without a rise in liver enzymes beyond twice the upper limit of normal. Blood samples were collected pre-transplant, then pre-randomization ahead of withdrawal, and finally post-randomization once withdrawal had either been completed or failed. The study cohort included 8 liver transplant recipients, of whom 3 were classified as tolerant and 5 as non-tolerant.

On the study overall, not on this receptor specifically: Without allograft tissue specimens, donor-reactive T cells may have migrated into the graft rather than being deleted. A greater decline was seen for donor-reactive sequences than for third party-reactive sequences, suggesting partial antigen-specific deletion unrelated to withdrawal success. In two subjects, low numbers of available donor cells limited the measurable donor-reactive repertoire. Circulating donor-reactive CD4 TCRbeta sequences fell significantly post-transplant in 5 of 8 subjects, irrespective of tolerance or HCV status. After accounting for repertoire turnover, donor-reactive detection was significantly reduced in 7 of 8 subjects for CD4 and 8 of 8 for CD8. The conclusions were considered preliminary, being limited by small, heterogeneous patient numbers and non-standardized post-transplant time points.

The germline V gene specifies SGHRS as CDR1 and YFSETQ as CDR2. The CDR3 runs 15 residues from the cysteine to the phenylalanine. CDR3 DNA is the only sequence kept; it has 45 bases, read in frame from the first base. For this chain, trimming is 5 bases at the V end and 2 bases at the J end, and the number of junction bases without a gene match is 5. Sequencing was performed on CD4+ T cells from blood, taken before liver transplant. The TCR was taken from a human donor who received a liver transplant. This chain joins TRBV5-1 to TRBJ2-1, and 9 junctional nucleotides match TRBD2. The CDR3 region: CASSFSGGPYNEQFF. Here is the DNA: TGCGCCAGCAGTTTTAGCGGGGGACCCTACAATGAGCAGTTCTTC.